This T cell receptor beta chain came from a study of lung T cells in sarcoidosis with Löfgren's syndrome. TCRdb re-analysed the reads in MiXCR, keeping a single row per CDR3 protein. The sample shows tens of thousands of distinct CDR3 sequences, 21% of them seen only once. This clonotype came up many times. The antigen is unknown. General study findings and limits: TRAV12-1 preferentially paired with TRBV2, with homologous CDR3s. Shared TRAV12-1 and TRBV2 CDR3 motifs across Löfgren's syndrome patients reportedly suggested public CD4+ TCRs.

The germline gives CDR1 LNHDA, CDR2 SQIVND (reference sequence). The CDR3 runs 14 residues. V was clipped by 7 bases and J by 3 bases; unmatched bases: 6. The clonotype was recovered from a human donor with sarcoidosis (Löfgren's syndrome or another form), or a control subject (not recorded which). This rearrangement joins TRBV19 to TRBJ1-1, with 9 bases aligning to TRBD1. The sample taken for sequencing was CD4+ T cells from PBMCs. Here the CDR3 DNA reads TGTGCCAGTAATCGAGACAGGGGGTACACTGAAGCTTTCTTT. Amino acids: CASNRDRGYTEAFF.